In this sample, the clone carrying this T cell receptor beta chain turned up a few times. Antigen specificity is unknown. Germline V gene lookup returns CDR1 DFQATT and CDR2 SNEGSKA (reference sequence). The V and J ends lost 6 bases and 4 bases, in that order; junction bases with no gene match: 11. This CDR3 is 15 amino acids long. A single record per CDR3 protein comes from TCRdb applying MiXCR to the RT-PCR reads. The sample gives hundreds of thousands of distinct CDR3 sequences, roughly 25% of which show up once; 1.5% to 2% is in the top ten. This sample was included in a study of response to subunit inactivated influenza vaccine. Notes on the study in general: The authors suggested that every seasonal influenza vaccination recruits few new T cells.

V is TRBV20-1 and J is TRBJ2-2; 7 bases are shared with TRBD2. The specimen was CD4+ T cells sorted from PBMCs, collected roughly 5 days after vaccination. The receptor was isolated from a man aged 45 to 65 who received an inactivated influenza vaccine. The CDR3 DNA sequence: TGCAGTGCCACACTAGCGAGACCCTCCACCGGGGAGCTGTTTTTT. This sequence encodes CSATLARPSTGELFF.